This T cell receptor (beta chain) came from a study of T cell changes during pregnancy in multiple sclerosis. Repertoires were generated with immunoSEQ multiplex PCR, while TCRdb's copy carries only in-frame clones and drops some. The data hold tens of thousands of clones, with 94% observed a single time. CDR3 length equals 14 residues. Germline values: CDR1 SGHVS, CDR2 FQNEAQ. The V end was cut by 0 bases, the J end by 6 bases, with 9 bases between. This sample comprised peripheral blood, obtained after pregnancy. The rearrangement joins TRBV7-8 to TRBJ2-1; D not resolved. This TCR was sampled from a female donor in good health, enrolled as a control in a pregnancy study. The CDR3 region is CASSLAPQVNEQFF. The CDR3 DNA reads TGTGCCAGCAGCTTAGCCCCCCAGGTCAATGAGCAGTTCTTC.